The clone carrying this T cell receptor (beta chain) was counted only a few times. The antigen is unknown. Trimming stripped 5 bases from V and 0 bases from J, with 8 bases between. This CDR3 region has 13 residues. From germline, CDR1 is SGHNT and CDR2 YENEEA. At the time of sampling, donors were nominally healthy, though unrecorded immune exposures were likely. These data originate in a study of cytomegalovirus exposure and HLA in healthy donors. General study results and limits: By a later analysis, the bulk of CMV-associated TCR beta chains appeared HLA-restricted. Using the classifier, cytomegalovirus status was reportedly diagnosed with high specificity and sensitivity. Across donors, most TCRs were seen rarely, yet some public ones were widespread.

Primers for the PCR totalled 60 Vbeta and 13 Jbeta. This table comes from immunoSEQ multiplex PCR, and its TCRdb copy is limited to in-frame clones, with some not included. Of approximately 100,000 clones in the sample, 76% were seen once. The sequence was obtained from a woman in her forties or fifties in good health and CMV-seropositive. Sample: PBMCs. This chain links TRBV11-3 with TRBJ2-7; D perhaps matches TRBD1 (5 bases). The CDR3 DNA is TGTGCCAGCAGCGAGACAGACTCCTACGAGCAGTACTTC. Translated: CASSETDSYEQYF.